Detailed here is one TCR beta chain. Its antigen is unidentified. The sample is drawn from a study of read filtering for tumor transcriptome and immune sequencing. Notes on the study in general: The CD138-negative fraction was mixed bone marrow immune cells, not pure T cells. Approximately 80% of IR-seq clonotypes had one read, totaling about 4% of reads; RNA-seq: around 77% and 45%.

Molecular barcoded adaptors covering alpha/delta and beta/gamma chains were used on approximately 400 ng RNA. TCRdb itself ran the reads through MiXCR, one entry per CDR3 protein. The repertoire holds tens of thousands of distinct CDR3 sequences, approximately 18% seen once, with roughly 14% in the top ten. The TCR comes from a donor at least 40 years old with multiple myeloma. The specimen was a population of CD138-negative cells sorted from bone marrow.

CDR3 region: CASSSLGLGDNEQFF. In DNA, the CDR3 is TGTGCCAGCAGCTCATTAGGGCTTGGGGACAATGAGCAGTTCTTC. The rearrangement joins TRBV28 to TRBJ2-1; D gene ambiguous. The CDR3 is 15 amino acids. CDR1 and CDR2 (germline): MDHEN, SYDVKM. V dropped 6 bases and J dropped 5 bases, with 17 bases sitting between them.